The 2 T cell receptor beta chains in this list originate from one sample, sequenced in a study of human T cells and chemical hapten exposure. TCRdb passed the RACE reads through MiXCR, listing each CDR3 protein once. The table shows more than 75,000 distinct CDR3 sequences, with approximately 9.9% occurring only once. The sample's time point: pre-sensitization, week 0. Stated treatment: therapeutic diphenylcyclopropenone sensitization with weekly scalp DPC. The sample here was whole blood, taken in connection with sensitization to the hapten diphenylcyclopropenone (DPC). Receptors were obtained from a woman in her thirties or forties with alopecia areata. Some clones in this sample may be carry-over from other donors' samples.

This clonotype was detected many times. V is TRBV6-2 or TRBV6-3 and J is TRBJ2-1, with 7 bases matching TRBD1. Germline trimming cut 5 bases from V and 6 bases from J; bases unmatched to any gene: 7. The CDR3 is 14 amino acids. Germline V gives CDR1 MNHEY, CDR2 SVGEGT. The CDR3 loop reads CASSGTGAGNEQFF. In nucleotides, the CDR3 is TGTGCCAGCAGTGGAACAGGGGCCGGCAATGAGCAGTTCTTC.

This clonotype was found many times. This chain uses TRBV7-9 with TRBJ1-2; D is possibly TRBD1 (5 bases). The CDR3 covers 13 residues. Trimming removed 6 bases at V and 8 bases at J, with 16 bases between. Germline V gene lookup returns CDR1 SEHNR and CDR2 FQNEAQ (reference sequence). CDR3 DNA: TGTGCCAGCAGTTCGGCGGGGCGGGAAGGCTACACCTTC. Translated: CASSSAGREGYTF. Supplemented by reference TRBV7-9 and TRBJ1-2, the full variable domain reads DTGVSQNPRHKITKRGQNVTFRCDPISEHNRLYWYRQTLGQGPEFLTYFQNEAQLEKSRLLSDRFSAERPKGSFSTLEIQRTEQGDSAMYLCASSSAGREGYTFGSGTRLTVV.